This is a list of T cell receptor beta chains from one sample in a study of cytomegalovirus exposure and HLA in healthy donors. The assay was immunoSEQ multiplex PCR, and TCRdb's table has in-frame clones only and misses some. The ten top clones account for around 1.6%, within a sample of 100,000 to 150,000 clones. The sequencing input was PBMCs. The receptors stem from a woman between 35 and 50 years old in good health and CMV-seropositive. Each CDR3 is given with its conserved first and last residue. D genes are given only for firm matches.

J gene	V gene	D gene	CDR3 protein	CDR3 DNA
TRBJ2-5	TRBV28	TRBD2	CASSLGLAGEETQYF	TGTGCCAGCAGTTTAGGACTAGCGGGAGAAGAGACCCAGTACTTC
TRBJ1-1	TRBV30	.	CAWSGTAVNTEAFF	TGTGCCTGGAGTGGGACAGCCGTGAACACTGAAGCTTTCTTT
TRBJ2-7	TRBV30	TRBD2	CAWNSGSYEQYF	TGTGCCTGGAATAGCGGGTCCTACGAGCAGTACTTC
TRBJ1-1	TRBV5-1	.	CASSLDGSRGLMNTEAFF	TGCGCCAGCAGCTTGGACGGCAGTCGAGGCCTTATGAACACTGAAGCTTTCTTT
TRBJ2-1	TRBV5-1	TRBD2	CASSLNTGTSGRLSYNEQFF	TGCGCCAGCAGCTTGAATACCGGGACTAGCGGGAGACTCTCCTACAATGAGCAGTTCTTC
TRBJ2-1	TRBV2	TRBD1	CASKQGTYNEQFF	TGTGCCAGCAAACAGGGGACATACAATGAGCAGTTCTTC
TRBJ2-3	TRBV19	TRBD2	CASSTISGRAGDTQYF	TGTGCCAGTAGTACCATAAGCGGGAGGGCCGGGGATACGCAGTATTTT
TRBJ1-1	TRBV28	TRBD1	CASSLMTGSGTEAFF	TGTGCCAGCAGTTTAATGACAGGGTCGGGAACTGAAGCTTTCTTT
TRBJ2-1	TRBV9	.	CASSVAGVAEQFF	TGTGCCAGCAGCGTAGCAGGGGTGGCTGAGCAGTTCTTC
TRBJ2-1	TRBV5-1	TRBD1	CASSFGQGVLVSNEQFF	TGCGCCAGCAGCTTCGGACAGGGAGTATTGGTCTCCAATGAGCAGTTCTTC
TRBJ1-5	TRBV2	TRBD1	CASREGQGSQPQHF	TGTGCCAGCAGGGAAGGACAGGGGTCTCAGCCCCAGCATTTT
TRBJ2-7	TRBV19	TRBD1	CASSTSRGPYEQYF	TGTGCCAGTAGTACGAGCAGGGGGCCGTACGAGCAGTACTTC
TRBJ2-6	TRBV19	.	CASSSSRANVLTF	TGTGCCAGTAGTTCCAGTCGGGCCAACGTCCTGACTTTC
TRBJ2-7	TRBV5-1	.	CASSLVGEAYEQYF	TGCGCCAGCAGCTTGGTAGGGGAAGCCTACGAGCAGTACTTC
TRBJ2-3	TRBV6-1	TRBD2	CASSEASSGRNTQYF	TGTGCCAGCAGTGAAGCTTCTAGCGGGAGAAATACGCAGTATTTT
TRBJ1-1	TRBV15	.	CATSRDRGEAFF	TGTGCCACCAGCAGAGATCGCGGTGAAGCTTTCTTT
TRBJ2-7	TRBV11-2	.	CAIGDLAYEQYF	TGTGCCATAGGGGATCTAGCCTACGAGCAGTACTTC
TRBJ2-1	TRBV9	TRBD2	CASSPQGTSINEQFF	TGTGCCAGCTCTCCTCAGGGGACTAGCATCAATGAGCAGTTCTTC
TRBJ1-3	TRBV7-9	.	CASSLQAFSGNTIYF	TGTGCCAGCAGCCTACAGGCCTTCTCTGGAAACACCATATATTTT
TRBJ1-5	TRBV2	.	CASSTGRQANQPQHF	TGTGCCAGCAGTACCGGACGACAGGCCAATCAGCCCCAGCATTTT
TRBJ2-3	TRBV6-4	.	CASSEGGHFTDTQYF	TGTGCCAGCAGTGAGGGGGGTCACTTCACAGATACGCAGTATTTT
TRBJ1-2	TRBV5-1	TRBD1	CASSSDPGTGGGYTF	TGCGCCAGCAGCTCGGACCCCGGGACAGGTGGAGGCTACACCTTC
TRBJ1-5	TRBV27	.	CASSPRRSSNQPQHF	TGTGCCAGCAGTCCAAGACGGAGTAGCAATCAGCCCCAGCATTTT